This T cell receptor (beta chain) stems from a study of CD8 T cells in ankylosing spondylitis. This clonotype was counted at least ten times. The germline V gene encodes CDR1 MNHEY and CDR2 SVGAGI. The length of the CDR3 is 12 residues. V gave up 7 bases and J gave up 4 bases, with 7 bases separating them. From the 5' RACE reads, TCRdb called clonotypes with MiXCR, one entry per CDR3 protein. The sample records under 85,000 distinct CDR3 sequences, about 5.2% being singletons. The sequence was collected from a male donor with ankylosing spondylitis or in good health (not recorded which). The chain uses TRBV6-5 and TRBJ2-2; D call uncertain. Sample: blood, either unsorted or a sorted T cell fraction (not recorded which). The CDR3 DNA is TGTGCCAGCAAAACCGTCACCGGGGAGCTGTTTTTT. This codes for CASKTVTGELFF.